This T cell receptor beta chain was sequenced for a study of Ad26.COV2.S vaccination and SARS-CoV-2 variants. There are 12 residues in the CDR3. Germline V gene lookup returns CDR1 SGDLS and CDR2 YYNGEE. Trimming cost V 1 base and J 8 bases, with 9 bases left between them. TCRdb keeps only in-frame clones here, not all; method: immunoSEQ multiplex PCR. The data show approximately 410,000 clones, roughly 90% seen once. Documented treatment: 15 to 20 received Ad26.COV2.S at low or high dose, single or two shots; roughly 5 received placebo; per-sample allocation not given. Samples analyzed were those drawn on day 63 after the first vaccine or placebo injection.

The chain recombines TRBV9 with TRBJ1-2; D is unclear. Sequencing used peripheral blood, obtained in a trial of Ad26.COV2.S vaccine versus placebo. This clonotype was sampled from a person between 18 and 65 years old who received the Ad26.COV2.S COVID-19 vaccine or a placebo. In nucleotides, the CDR3 is TGTGCCAGCAGCGTACCGGGGTTGGGCTACACCTTC. Its protein product is CASSVPGLGYTF.